These 25 T cell receptor beta chains were all obtained from the same sample, sequenced in a study of T cell repertoires in cytomegalovirus infection. TCRdb ran MiXCR on the reads and lists one entry per CDR3 protein. There are more than 200,000 distinct CDR3 sequences in the sample; less than 9.5% occur only once, and more than 12% lies in the top ten. Source material: PBMCs. All receptors derive from a human donor in good health (CMV status not recorded). Some clones in this sample may be carry-over from other donors' samples.

This clonotype has at least ten counts. The rearrangement uses TRBV5-1 and TRBJ2-7, with TRBD2 as a possible D gene (5 bases). V was clipped by 5 bases and J by 0 bases, with 21 bases between them. This CDR3 has 17 amino acids. Germline lookup yields CDR1 SGHRS and CDR2 YFSETQ. The CDR3 protein is CASRVDAGRPRSYEQYF. In nucleotides, the CDR3 is TGCGCCAGCAGGGTTGACGCGGGTCGGCCCCGCTCCTACGAGCAGTACTTC.

There are many counts of this clonotype. V usage is TRBV7-2 and J usage is TRBJ2-3; the match to TRBD2 covers 10 bases. The germline CDR1 and CDR2 sequences are SGHTA and FQGNSA. V was clipped by 5 bases and J by 0 bases; unmatched bases: 17. This CDR3 comprises 20 residues. The CDR3 DNA sequence: TGTGCCAGCAGCAAGACCGGCATGCTAGCGGGAGAGGGGAGCACAGATACGCAGTATTTT. The encoded protein is CASSKTGMLAGEGSTDTQYF.

This clonotype has a count of ten or more. The V and J genes are TRBV7-2 and TRBJ1-1; D possibly corresponds to TRBD1 (6 bases). Trimming stripped 4 bases from V and 7 bases from J, with 13 bases between. The CDR3 covers 13 residues. CDR1 is SGHTA, CDR2 FQGNSA, per germline. The CDR3 nucleotides are TGTGCCAGCAGCTCTATACCAGGGGTTGAAGCTTTCTTT. Translation: CASSSIPGVEAFF. Using reference TRBV7-2 and TRBJ1-1 for the parts outside the CDR3, the full variable domain is GAGVSQSPSNKVTEKGKDVELRCDPISGHTALYWYRQSLGQGLEFLIYFQGNSAPDKSGLPSDRFSAERTGGSVSTLTIQRTQQEDSAVYLCASSSIPGVEAFFGQGTRLTVV.

This clonotype appeared many times. The chain is built from TRBV7-2 and TRBJ1-2; D is unresolved. The CDR3 is made up of 16 amino acids. Germline V gene data show CDR1 as SGHTA and CDR2 as FQGNSA. V gave up 1 base and J gave up 1 base, with 13 bases separating them. The CDR3 protein is CASSLEASGRNYGYTF. The CDR3 DNA reads as TGTGCCAGCAGCTTAGAAGCGTCCGGGCGTAACTATGGCTACACCTTC.

The genes are TRBV30 and TRBJ2-1; D is ambiguous. The V and J ends lost 7 bases and 3 bases respectively, with 7 bases between them. This CDR3 spans 11 amino acids. CDR1 and CDR2 (germline): GTSNPN, SVGIG (reference sequence). CDR3 amino acids: CASTYYNEQFF. The DNA of the CDR3 is TGTGCCTCCACCTACTACAATGAGCAGTTCTTC. The full variable domain, completed using reference TRBV30 and TRBJ2-1, is SQTIHQWPATLVQPVGSPLSLECTVEGTSNPNLYWYRQAAGRGLQLLFYSVGIGQISSEVPQNLSASRPQDRQFILSSKKLLLSDSGFYLCASTYYNEQFFGPGTRLTVL.

This clonotype has at least ten counts. The chain recombines TRBV7-2 with TRBJ2-1; D unclear. Trimming left V 5 bases short and J 2 bases short, with 10 bases between. Germline V lookup: CDR1 SGHTA, CDR2 FQGNSA. This CDR3 region has 14 residues. DNA of the CDR3: TGTGCCAGCAGCCCCGGTCGAGCCTACAATGAGCAGTTCTTC. Protein: CASSPGRAYNEQFF.

This clonotype was seen at least ten times. The chain employs TRBV28 and TRBJ2-3; D ambiguous. From germline, CDR1 is MDHEN and CDR2 SYDVKM. This CDR3 has 13 amino acids. V was pared by 6 bases and J by 8 bases, with 15 bases between. CDR3 sequence reads: CASRPPSSFTQYF. The CDR3 coding sequence is TGTGCCAGCAGGCCCCCCTCGTCCTTTACGCAGTATTTT.

The V gene is TRBV12-3 or TRBV12-4, the J gene TRBJ1-1, with D hard to call. The CDR3 consists of 16 residues. Trimming removed 3 bases from V and 1 base from J, with 15 bases in between. The CDR3 nucleotides read TGTGCCAGCAGTTTCTCCGGGCGGAATAAGAACACTGAAGCTTTCTTT. Its translation: CASSFSGRNKNTEAFF.

At least ten counts were recorded for this clonotype. V usage is TRBV7-2 and J usage is TRBJ1-2; possible D gene TRBD1, 5 bases. The CDR3 has 14 amino acids. V gave up 3 bases and J gave up 8 bases, with 16 bases separating them. Germline V CDR1 and CDR2: SGHTA, FQGNSA. The CDR3 loop reads CASSFRDATRGYTF. In DNA form, the CDR3 reads TGTGCCAGCAGCTTTCGGGACGCAACGCGAGGCTACACCTTC.

This clonotype was seen ten or more times. V usage is TRBV28 and J usage is TRBJ2-7; D possibly corresponds to TRBD1 (5 bases). Trimming stripped 6 bases from V and 3 bases from J, with 12 bases between. Germline lookup yields CDR1 MDHEN and CDR2 SYDVKM. CDR3 size: 13 residues. CDR3 DNA sequence: TGTGCCAGCAGCCCTAGGGGAATCTACGAGCAGTACTTC. This sequence encodes CASSPRGIYEQYF.

For the CDR3, the DNA is TGCAGTGCTTCCACCGGGACTAGCGGTACAGATACGCAGTATTTT. This translates into CSASTGTSGTDTQYF. The chain is built from TRBV20-1 and TRBJ2-3; 11 positions match TRBD2. Germline V gives CDR1 DFQATT, CDR2 SNEGSKA (reference sequence). V gave up 5 bases and J gave up 3 bases; unmatched junction bases: 7. CDR3 length equals 15 residues.

This clonotype was seen repeatedly, ten times or more. This chain uses TRBV7-2 with TRBJ2-2, with D possibly matching TRBD1 (5 bases). The ends were cut back, 2 bases at V and 5 bases at J, with 12 bases in the middle. The CDR3 length is 15 residues. CDR1 and CDR2 from the germline V gene are SGHTA and FQGNSA. The DNA for the CDR3 is TGTGCCAGCAGCTTACTAGGGGCAAAGACCGGGGAGCTGTTTTTT. It specifies CASSLLGAKTGELFF.

In this sample, this clonotype turned up a few times. The chain employs TRBV7-9 and TRBJ2-5; 8 nucleotides agree with TRBD2. There are 16 residues in the CDR3. Trimming at V came to 2 bases and at J to 5 bases, leaving 10 bases not matched to a gene. Germline-derived CDR1 and CDR2 are SEHNR and FQNEAQ (reference sequence). This CDR3 is CASSLSLSGGSETQYF. Written as DNA, the CDR3 is TGTGCCAGCAGCTTATCTTTGTCGGGGGGGTCGGAGACCCAGTACTTC.

The table lists this clonotype with many counts. The chain joins TRBV7-2 to TRBJ2-7; D may be TRBD1 (5 bases). CDR3 length equals 14 residues. V was trimmed by 4 bases and J by 2 bases, leaving 12 bases between them. Germline loops: CDR1 SGHTA, CDR2 FQGNSA. The CDR3 sequence is CASSSVGAAYEQYF. For the CDR3, the DNA is TGTGCCAGCAGCTCCGTTGGGGCAGCCTACGAGCAGTACTTC.

The chain uses TRBV7-9 and TRBJ2-7; 8 bases are a match to TRBD1. Germline CDR1 reads SEHNR; CDR2 reads FQNEAQ (reference sequence). The CDR3 spans 14 residues. With 7 bases clipped from V and 4 bases from J, the junction kept 9 bases outside the gene matches. The CDR3 bases are TGTGCCAGCAACCTGGACAGGGAAGAATACGAGCAGTACTTC. This sequence encodes CASNLDREEYEQYF.

This clonotype appeared many times. The chain joins TRBV7-9 to TRBJ1-2; D might be TRBD1 (5 bases). The V gene's germline CDR1 is SEHNR and CDR2 FQNEAQ (reference sequence). The CDR3 is made up of 14 amino acids. V lost 4 bases, J lost 4 bases, and 13 bases lay in between. The chain's CDR3 is CASSWDSNFYGYTF. CDR3 sequence (DNA): TGTGCCAGCAGCTGGGACTCCAATTTCTATGGCTACACCTTC.

The V gene is TRBV12-3 or TRBV12-4, the J gene TRBJ1-1; D may be TRBD1 (6 bases). This CDR3 region has 12 residues. V dropped 6 bases and J dropped 8 bases, with 13 bases sitting between them. CDR3 protein: CASRTPGEEAFF. The CDR3 DNA reads as TGTGCCAGCAGGACCCCAGGGGAGGAAGCTTTCTTT.

This clonotype was picked up a small number of times. This chain uses TRBV29-1 with TRBJ2-5, with D uncertain. V was clipped by 6 bases and J by 2 bases, with 13 bases between them. CDR1 is SQVTM and CDR2 is ANQGSEA in the germline V gene. The CDR3 consists of 13 residues. The CDR3 loop reads CSVDGPEQETQYF. DNA of the CDR3: TGCAGCGTCGATGGCCCCGAGCAAGAGACCCAGTACTTC.

This clonotype was seen at least ten times. This chain connects TRBV11-2 to TRBJ2-1, with TRBD2 identical over 7 bases. The CDR3 contains 18 residues. Germline trimming cut 5 bases from V and 7 bases from J; bases unmatched to any gene: 20. Germline CDR1 and CDR2: SGHAT and FQNNGV. The CDR3 loop is CASSAVDRREFLRNEQFF. The DNA for the CDR3 is TGTGCCAGCAGCGCCGTAGATCGGCGGGAGTTCCTTCGGAATGAGCAGTTCTTC.

This clonotype has ten or more counts. V is TRBV7-2 and J is TRBJ1-6; D might be TRBD1 (5 bases). CDR1 and CDR2 from the germline V gene are SGHTA and FQGNSA. The V end was cut by 1 base, the J end by 4 bases, with 17 bases between. The CDR3 extends over 18 amino acids. The CDR3 region is CASSLESQGRRYNSPLHF. The CDR3 DNA sequence: TGTGCCAGCAGCTTAGAGTCTCAGGGCAGGCGGTATAATTCACCCCTCCACTTT.

This chain joins TRBV10-3 and TRBJ2-5, with D unclear. This CDR3 comprises 11 residues. Trimming removed 6 bases from V and 1 base from J, with 3 bases in between. Germline CDR1 is ENHRY and CDR2 is SYGVKD. Written as DNA, the CDR3 is TGTGCCATCAGGGCCCAAGAGACCCAGTACTTC. This encodes CAIRAQETQYF.

This clonotype was seen at least ten times. The chain uses TRBV12-3 or TRBV12-4 and TRBJ1-1, with 11 bases that match TRBD1. The CDR3 consists of 15 residues. Trimming cost V 5 bases and J 4 bases; bases outside gene matches: 6. The CDR3 loop reads CASSRTGGRGTEAFF. The CDR3 DNA is TGTGCCAGCAGTCGGACAGGGGGCCGAGGCACTGAAGCTTTCTTT.

This clonotype was picked up a small number of times. This chain connects TRBV20-1 to TRBJ1-5; D uncertain. The CDR3 loop spans 13 amino acids. The germline V gene encodes CDR1 DFQATT and CDR2 SNEGSKA (reference sequence). With 5 bases removed from V and 7 bases from J, the gap between germline ends came to 15 bases. In DNA, the CDR3 is TGCAGTGCTGCCGTTGGCATGGAACAGCCCCAGCATTTT. It specifies CSAAVGMEQPQHF.

This clonotype has ten or more counts. The V call is TRBV7-2, the J call TRBJ2-7; D is uncertain. The germline V gene has CDR1 SGHTA and CDR2 FQGNSA. This CDR3 has 13 residues. V lost 5 bases and J 2 bases, leaving 10 bases between the germline ends. The DNA of the CDR3 is TGTGCCAGCAGCCTGGAGTTAACCTACGAGCAGTACTTC. Encoded protein: CASSLELTYEQYF. The full variable domain, its missing parts supplied by reference TRBV7-2 and TRBJ2-7, is GAGVSQSPSNKVTEKGKDVELRCDPISGHTALYWYRQSLGQGLEFLIYFQGNSAPDKSGLPSDRFSAERTGGSVSTLTIQRTQQEDSAVYLCASSLELTYEQYFGPGTRLTVT.

This clonotype has ten or more counts. Here the CDR3 reads CASSQSPGQGAKNIQYF. The CDR3 coding sequence is TGTGCCAGTAGCCAAAGTCCGGGACAGGGGGCCAAAAACATTCAGTACTTC. The chain links TRBV19 to TRBJ2-4; 10 nucleotides agree with TRBD1. CDR3 size: 17 residues. Per germline, CDR1 LNHDA and CDR2 SQIVND (reference sequence). Trimming removed 6 bases from V and 1 base from J; junction bases left unmatched: 9.